The 12 T cell receptor beta chains in this list originate from one sample, sequenced in a study of T cells in Graves' hyperthyroidism and ophthalmopathy (dated by TCRdb to the late 2010s). Library method: multiplex PCR. The run used an Illumina HiSeq 2000. The TCR beta CDR3 regions were amplified from the RNA transcripts. The first round of RT-PCR for the TCR CDR3 was performed with the HTBI primer set and the Qiagen OneStep RT-PCR kit. The public reads were reanalyzed by TCRdb: fastp trimming at Q25, MiXCR alignment, in-frame beta chains only. Identical CDR3 proteins give one entry, which carries the most common genes and DNA. The table for this sample lists around 450,000 distinct CDR3 sequences; roughly 14% of them were counted only once. Just under 8% of the sample is in the top ten clones. The sample was blood. Receptor source: a woman aged 18-29 years with Graves' hyperthyroidism.

The chain has TRBV18 and TRBJ1-6; possible D gene TRBD1, 6 bases. CDR1 KGHSH and CDR2 LQKENI come from the germline V gene. Trimming took off 6 bases at V and 0 bases at J, with 9 bases between the two ends. This CDR3 contains 15 residues. The CDR3 is CASSTDSSYNSPLHF. CDR3 coding DNA: TGTGCCAGCTCCACGGACAGCTCCTATAATTCACCCCTCCACTTT.

Worth noting for this clonotype: Possible read error: a much larger clone is one base away. The V call is TRBV12-3 or TRBV12-4, the J call TRBJ2-7; TRBD2 is a possible D gene (5 bases). The CDR3 consists of 13 residues. For the CDR3, the DNA is TGTGCCAGCAGTTTGAGGGCCGACTACGGGCAGTACTTC. Amino acids: CASSLRADYGQYF.

This clonotype was detected only a few times. V and J are TRBV19 and TRBJ1-3; D uncertain. Looked up from germline, CDR1 is LNHDA and CDR2 is SQIVND (reference sequence). The ends were cut back, 3 bases at V and 0 bases at J, with 9 bases in the middle. The CDR3 consists of 15 residues. CDR3: CASSISTASGNTIYF. The CDR3 coding sequence is TGTGCCAGTAGTATTTCCACTGCCTCTGGAAACACCATATATTTT.

This chain uses TRBV4-1 with TRBJ2-1; maybe TRBD2 (5 bases). V was cut by 3 bases and J by 12 bases, with 18 bases left in between. The CDR3 is 14 residues long. The germline gives CDR1 MGHRA, CDR2 YSYEKL. CDR3 residues: CASSQGLGLRPQFF. The CDR3 DNA reads TGCGCCAGCAGCCAGGGTCTAGGACTTCGACCGCAGTTCTTC.

This chain connects TRBV7-8 to TRBJ1-5; possibly TRBD1 for D (6 bases). The germline V and J ends were trimmed by 2 bases and 1 base, with 12 bases remaining between them. This CDR3 comprises 16 residues. Germline values: CDR1 SGHVS, CDR2 FQNEAQ. The CDR3 DNA sequence: TGTGCCAGCAGCTTACGGGACACGACGAGCAATCAGCCCCAGCATTTT. Translation: CASSLRDTTSNQPQHF.

The rearrangement uses TRBV3-1 and TRBJ2-5; TRBD2 matches at 8 bases. CDR3 length: 14 residues. Germline CDR1 and CDR2: LGHDT and YNNKEL (reference sequence). Trimming cost V 4 bases and J 4 bases; bases outside gene matches: 5. The CDR3, as DNA: TGTGCCAGCAGCCCCAGGGCGGGGGGAGAGACCCAGTACTTC. Residues: CASSPRAGGETQYF.

This clonotype showed up many times. The chain joins TRBV28 to TRBJ1-5; TRBD1 might be the D (6 bases). The CDR3 totals 16 residues. The germline V gene has CDR1 MDHEN and CDR2 SYDVKM. Trimming stripped 6 bases from V and 3 bases from J, with 18 bases between. The CDR3 DNA reads TGTGCCAGCAGCCCTGGTGGGGAGGGGGTCAATCAGCCCCAGCATTTT. This encodes CASSPGGEGVNQPQHF.

The sample holds many counts of this clonotype. V and J are TRBV7-3 and TRBJ2-3; tentatively, D is TRBD1 or TRBD2 (5 bases each). Germline assignment: CDR1 SGHTA and CDR2 FQGTGA. The CDR3 totals 14 residues. The V gene lost 5 bases and the J gene lost 6 bases, with 15 bases spanning the gap. The chain's CDR3 is CASSLGTPRDTQYF. CDR3 nucleotides: TGTGCCAGCAGCCTTGGGACCCCACGGGATACGCAGTATTTT. Supplemented by reference TRBV7-3 and TRBJ2-3, the full variable domain reads GAGVSQTPSNKVTEKGKYVELRCDPISGHTALYWYRQSLGQGPEFLIYFQGTGAADDSGLPNDRFFAVRPEGSVSTLKIQRTERGDSAVYLCASSLGTPRDTQYFGPGTRLTVL.

This clonotype was recorded a few times. The chain combines TRBV4-2 with TRBJ1-6; D uncertain. The CDR3 length is 17 residues. The germline V gene encodes CDR1 LGHNA and CDR2 YNFKEQ. V dropped 1 base and J dropped 0 bases, with 10 bases sitting between them. CDR3 coding DNA: TGTGCCAGCAGCCAAGGACCGATGAGCTCCTATAATTCACCCCTCCACTTT. It encodes CASSQGPMSSYNSPLHF.

This clonotype was detected ten times or more. The chain employs TRBV4-2 and TRBJ1-2; D unclear. The CDR3 contains 15 residues. V was clipped by 0 bases and J by 3 bases, with 11 bases between them. Looked up from germline, CDR1 is LGHNA and CDR2 is YNFKEQ. CDR3 sequence: CASSQEFGGHYGYTF. In nucleotides, the CDR3 is TGTGCCAGCAGCCAAGAATTTGGCGGCCACTATGGCTACACCTTC.

The genes are TRBV20-1 and TRBJ2-3; a possible D gene is TRBD2 (7 bases). CDR1 and CDR2 (germline): DFQATT, SNEGSKA (reference sequence). The CDR3 has 14 residues. The V and J ends lost 6 bases and 8 bases respectively, with 21 bases between them. CDR3 loop: CSAVGGGGLATQYF. CDR3 in DNA: TGCAGTGCCGTAGGGGGGGGGGGGTTAGCTACGCAGTATTTT.

This clonotype was detected many times. The chain joins TRBV5-1 to TRBJ2-7; TRBD1 agrees at 11 bases. V lost 4 bases, J lost 7 bases, and 7 bases stayed unmatched. This CDR3 spans 14 amino acids. The germline CDR1 and CDR2 sequences are SGHRS and YFSETQ. DNA for the CDR3: TGCGCCAGCAGCGTGGGACAGGGGGTGAGGGAGCAGTACTTC. Its translation is CASSVGQGVREQYF.